This TCR beta chain was identified during a study of shared clonotypes between healthy human individuals. Germline V CDR1 and CDR2: SGHTA, FQGNSA. Germline trimming cut 5 bases from V and 8 bases from J; bases unmatched to any gene: 6. The CDR3 length is 13 residues. Naive CD8 cells lacked CD45RO and underwent positive selection for CCR7, leaving out terminally differentiated effector memory CD45RA+ cells. As originally analysed: Junction-only sequences without quality scores were provided by ImmunoSEQ, so filtering was different. TCRdb's table, derived via immunoSEQ multiplex PCR, lists solely in-frame clones and lacks some. V and J calls and clone size are given by that table; D and trimming were obtained from the DNA. The sample yields about 2.2 million clones, just over 90% seen once.

Sequences were obtained from naive CD8+ T cells from PBMCs. The J gene is TRBJ2-1, the V gene TRBV7-2, with 7 bases lining up with TRBD2. This receptor was taken from a man younger than 30 in good health. Some clones in this sample may be carry-over from other donors' samples. The CDR3 reads CASSPASGHEQFF. DNA of the CDR3: TGTGCCAGCAGCCCAGCTAGCGGCCATGAGCAGTTCTTC.